This T cell receptor beta chain is from a study of blood T cells in healthy people across ages. Comments on this clonotype: The target antigen is unknown.

General observations from the study: Estimated diversity across one million T cells was deemed an underestimate. Versus aged donors, long-lived donors had higher diversity and more naive CD4+ cells.

The study drew donors from healthy Caucasian individuals in Russia aged 6 to 90. Primers used in a second PCR of about 7 to 11 cycles were a sample-barcoded 5' primer and a J-beta primer mix. The study obtained at least 2.5 million CDR3-containing paired-end reads from every sample. Each CDR3 protein is one row after TCRdb ran MiXCR on the 5' RACE reads. The repertoire holds roughly 800,000 distinct CDR3 sequences, with 58% as singletons. The V end lost 1 base, the J end lost 3 bases, and 10 bases lay between the germline ends. Germline V gives CDR1 LGHDT, CDR2 YNNKEL (reference sequence). The CDR3 consists of 14 residues.

The chain carries TRBV3-1 and TRBJ2-7; D is undetermined. The sample comprised blood. The receptor's source is a man aged 30 to 45 in good health. CDR3 sequence: CASSQGVPGYEQYF. The CDR3 coding sequence is TGTGCCAGCAGCCAAGGTGTACCTGGCTACGAGCAGTACTTC.